The table lists the clone carrying this T cell receptor beta chain with a few counts. Per the germline V gene, CDR1 is SGHVS and CDR2 is FQNEAQ. Trimming at V came to 1 base and at J to 1 base, leaving 6 bases not matched to a gene. This CDR3 region has 18 residues. The libraries were made with immunoSEQ v3. Clones were sequenced by immunoSEQ multiplex PCR, and TCRdb holds only the in-frame ones, with some missing. The data show about 15,000 clones, around 88% seen once. The sample is drawn from a study of TIL therapy for anti-PD-1-resistant metastatic lung cancer. Time point: pre-treatment sample, taken before nivolumab and TIL therapy. Patients were adults with stage 4 NSCLC.

The chain is built from TRBV7-8 and TRBJ2-3; 12 bases align to TRBD2. The TCR comes from a person aged 25-85 years with non-small cell lung cancer. Source: blood, taken at baseline. CDR3 residues: CASSLGLAGAVGTDTQYF. CDR3 in DNA: TGTGCCAGCAGCTTAGGACTAGCGGGAGCGGTTGGCACAGATACGCAGTATTTT.